The 6 T cell receptor beta chains below all came from one sample that was sequenced in a study of shared clonotypes between healthy human individuals (dated by TCRdb to the early 2020s). The library was made by the immunoSEQ multiplex PCR assay. Here the immuneACCESS table is served through TCRdb, limited to in-frame sequences with V and J called. Missing clones are a known gap in these copies; in checked studies unresolved V genes cover under half, and the rest lacks a known reason. This sample is represented by 1.6 million or so clones; 96% of them were singletons. About 1.2% of the sample is held by the ten biggest clonotypes. The sequencing sample was made of naive CD4+ T cells sorted from blood. In light of the paper, this sample's cell subset or site label describes: CD45RA+ positively selected. These receptors originate from a man younger than 40 in good health.

The J gene is TRBJ1-1, the V gene TRBV5-1, with 11 bases that match TRBD1. In germline, CDR1 is SGHRS, CDR2 YFSETQ. Trimming cost V 4 bases and J 10 bases; bases outside gene matches: 6. The CDR3 totals 13 residues. CDR3 nucleotide sequence: TGCGCCAGCAGCACCGGACAGGGGGCGCGAGCTTTCTTT. It yields the protein CASSTGQGARAFF.

This chain uses TRBV5-8 with TRBJ2-2; no clear D gene. Germline loops: CDR1 SGHTS, CDR2 YDEGEE. The CDR3 is 15 residues long. The V end lost 0 bases, the J end lost 4 bases, and 10 bases lay between the germline ends. DNA for the CDR3: TGTGCCAGCAGCTTGGGTTATGCGATCACCGGGGAGCTGTTTTTT. It yields the protein CASSLGYAITGELFF.

The chain has TRBV2 and TRBJ1-5, with D maybe TRBD1 (6 bases). The V and J ends lost 4 bases and 7 bases respectively, with 20 bases between them. The CDR3 has 16 residues. From germline, CDR1 is SNHLY and CDR2 FYNNEI. The CDR3 DNA is TGTGCCAGCAGTGTAGGTATCGGGGGCCGGGGACAGCCCCAGCATTTT. Its protein product is CASSVGIGGRGQPQHF.

This clone has a single count. The chain recombines TRBV5-1 with TRBJ1-1; D unresolved. Trimming removed 4 bases from V and 4 bases from J, with 23 bases in between. The germline gives CDR1 SGHRS, CDR2 YFSETQ. The CDR3 loop spans 17 amino acids. CDR3 amino acids: CASSPVVLVGTGTEAFF. CDR3 bases: TGCGCCAGCAGCCCGGTCGTACTAGTGGGAACGGGCACTGAAGCTTTCTTT.

The chain carries TRBV21-1 and TRBJ2-3; TRBD1, the table's D call, lacks a check against the DNA. TRBV21-1 is marked as a pseudogene. This CDR3 comprises 16 residues. The chain's CDR3 is CASSARRTDGTDTQYF. The DNA for the CDR3 is TGTGCCAGCAGCGCGCGCCGTACAGATGGCACAGATACGCAGTATTTT.

The chain uses TRBV7-2 and TRBJ2-1, with 10 bases lining up with TRBD2. Germline V gene lookup returns CDR1 SGHTA and CDR2 FQGNSA. CDR3 length: 16 amino acids. V was clipped by 6 bases and J by 0 bases; unmatched bases: 5. The CDR3 nucleotides are TGTGCCAGCAGTCCCCCTAGCGGGGGCTCCTACAATGAGCAGTTCTTC. This sequence encodes CASSPPSGGSYNEQFF.